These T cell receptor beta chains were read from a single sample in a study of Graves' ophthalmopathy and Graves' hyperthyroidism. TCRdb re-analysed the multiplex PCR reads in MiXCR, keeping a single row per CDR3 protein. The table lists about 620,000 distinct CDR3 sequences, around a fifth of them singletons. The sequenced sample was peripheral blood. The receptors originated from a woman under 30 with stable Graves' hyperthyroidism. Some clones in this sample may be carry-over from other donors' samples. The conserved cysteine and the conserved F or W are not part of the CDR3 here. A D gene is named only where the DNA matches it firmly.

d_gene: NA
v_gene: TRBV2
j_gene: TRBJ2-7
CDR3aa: ASSEYAGTYEQY

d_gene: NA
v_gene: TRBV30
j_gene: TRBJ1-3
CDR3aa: AWSAVGNTIY

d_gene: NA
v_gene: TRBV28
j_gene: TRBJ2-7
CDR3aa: ASSPGQFHEQY

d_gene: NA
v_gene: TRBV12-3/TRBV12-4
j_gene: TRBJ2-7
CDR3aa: ASSLKEYEQY

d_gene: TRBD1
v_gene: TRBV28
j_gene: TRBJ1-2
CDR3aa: ASSSTGLLSYT

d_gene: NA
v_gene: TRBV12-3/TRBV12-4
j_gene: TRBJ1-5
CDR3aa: ASSLGRGSLGGNQPQH

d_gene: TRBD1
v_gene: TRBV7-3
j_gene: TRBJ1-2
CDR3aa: ASSMTGNDGYT

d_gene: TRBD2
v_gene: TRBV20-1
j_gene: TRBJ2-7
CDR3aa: SAPRTRFSYEQY

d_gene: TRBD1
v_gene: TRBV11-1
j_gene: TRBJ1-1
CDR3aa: ASSQGRTGKNTEAF

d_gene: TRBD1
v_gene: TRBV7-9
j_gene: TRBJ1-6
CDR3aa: ASSYAGTGEFDSPLH

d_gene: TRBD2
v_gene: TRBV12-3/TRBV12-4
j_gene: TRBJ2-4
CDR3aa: ASTLRGVVGNIQY

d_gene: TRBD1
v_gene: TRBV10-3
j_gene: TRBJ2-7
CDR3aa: AISDRGKSYEQY

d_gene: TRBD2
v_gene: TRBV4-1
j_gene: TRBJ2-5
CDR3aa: ASSLTTLAGDQETQY

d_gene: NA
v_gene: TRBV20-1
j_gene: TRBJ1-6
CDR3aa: SARETRNLPPLH

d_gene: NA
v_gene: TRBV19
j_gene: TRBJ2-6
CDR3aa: ASTQDSGSGANVLT

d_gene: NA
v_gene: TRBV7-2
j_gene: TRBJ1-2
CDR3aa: ASSPKLGLGYT

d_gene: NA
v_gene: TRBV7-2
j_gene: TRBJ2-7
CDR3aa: ASSLYYEQY

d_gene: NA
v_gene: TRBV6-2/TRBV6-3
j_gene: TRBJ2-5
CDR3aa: ASRHTSGGGAGETQY